Listed here are 17 T cell receptor beta chains from one sample, sequenced in a study of blood T cell repertoires in COVID-19. Here immunoSEQ multiplex PCR was the method, and the copy in TCRdb shows in-frame clones only, minus some. The data contain roughly 280,000 clones, about 86% of them singletons. Sequencing was done on a sample of peripheral blood. These receptors originate from a man younger than 40 with active or convalescent COVID-19.

V gene TRBV5-1 combines with J gene TRBJ1-2; D remains unclear. Germline loops: CDR1 SGHRS, CDR2 YFSETQ. V gave up 2 bases and J gave up 4 bases, with 9 bases separating them. The CDR3 has 13 residues. The CDR3: CASSFKGGYGYTF. The CDR3, as DNA: TGCGCCAGCAGCTTCAAGGGAGGCTATGGCTACACCTTC.

The CDR3 here is CASSPPGGGQYEQYF. In nucleotides, the CDR3 is TGTGCCAGCAGTCCTCCGGGGGGGGGCCAGTACGAGCAGTACTTC. The genes are TRBV28 and TRBJ2-7; 8 positions match TRBD2. CDR3 length equals 15 residues. Trimming at V came to 5 bases and at J to 4 bases, leaving 10 bases not matched to a gene. CDR1 and CDR2 (germline): MDHEN, SYDVKM.

This chain connects TRBV4-3 to TRBJ2-7; 11 bases map to TRBD2. After removal of 1 base from V and 4 bases from J, the junction contained 6 bases not matched to a gene. This CDR3 comprises 16 residues. CDR1 and CDR2 from the germline V gene are LGHNA and YSLEER. CDR3 residues: CASSQAGTSGMYEQYF. The CDR3 bases are TGCGCCAGCAGCCAAGCGGGGACTAGCGGAATGTACGAGCAGTACTTC.

The rearrangement joins TRBV25-1 to TRBJ1-5; D might be TRBD1 (6 bases). The CDR3 length is 15 residues. Trimming left V 10 bases short and J 0 bases short, with 16 bases between. Looked up from germline, CDR1 is MGHDK and CDR2 is SYGVNS. The CDR3 region has the DNA TGTGCCATCCCGAACATGGACAGTAGCAATCAGCCCCAGCATTTT. Protein product: CAIPNMDSSNQPQHF.

The chain joins TRBV11-3 to TRBJ2-7; D ambiguous. The CDR3 sequence is 13 residues long. Trimming left V 3 bases short and J 6 bases short, with 12 bases between. Germline values: CDR1 SGHNT, CDR2 YENEEA. As DNA, the CDR3 is TGTGCCAGCAGCTTGAATCCTCAGGCCGAGCAGTACTTC. It yields the protein CASSLNPQAEQYF.

There are many counts of this clone. This rearrangement joins TRBV19 to TRBJ2-3, with 14 bases identical to TRBD2. The CDR3 sequence is 18 residues long. Per germline, CDR1 LNHDA and CDR2 SQIVND (reference sequence). V lost 2 bases, J lost 2 bases, and 6 bases stayed unmatched. This chain's CDR3 is CASSIRGLAGATTDTQYF. Here the CDR3 DNA reads TGTGCCAGTAGTATAAGGGGACTAGCGGGGGCCACCACAGATACGCAGTATTTT.

This chain joins TRBV7-8 and TRBJ2-5; 9 bases agree with TRBD1. Trimming at V came to 4 bases and at J to 2 bases, leaving 8 bases not matched to a gene. CDR1 and CDR2 (germline): SGHVS, FQNEAQ. The CDR3 has 16 amino acids. CDR3 sequence (DNA): TGTGCCAGCAGCTCGGGACAGGGCGTCCCTCAAGAGACCCAGTACTTC. As protein: CASSSGQGVPQETQYF.

The V call is TRBV6-2 or TRBV6-3, the J call TRBJ1-1; D gene ambiguous. V was clipped by 2 bases and J by 0 bases, with 13 bases between them. Germline V gene lookup returns CDR1 MNHEY and CDR2 SVGEGT. The CDR3 is 16 residues long. The CDR3 region is CASSYPPETLNTEAFF. The DNA of the CDR3 is TGTGCCAGCAGTTACCCCCCCGAGACTCTGAACACTGAAGCTTTCTTT.

The V call is TRBV25-1, the J call TRBJ2-7, with 7 bases fitting TRBD2. Germline V gene lookup returns CDR1 MGHDK and CDR2 SYGVNS. There are 17 residues in the CDR3. Trimming cost V 2 bases and J 0 bases; bases outside gene matches: 10. CDR3 sequence reads: CASSEVGGVGSSYEQYF. CDR3 nucleotide sequence: TGTGCCAGCAGTGAAGTGGGGGGGGTAGGGAGCTCCTACGAGCAGTACTTC.

This chain links TRBV5-4 with TRBJ2-3; possibly TRBD2 for D (5 bases). CDR3 size: 14 residues. Trimming cost V 4 bases and J 0 bases, with 9 bases left between them. Germline V lookup: CDR1 SGHNT, CDR2 YYREEE (reference sequence). In DNA, the CDR3 is TGTGCCAGCAGCCTACGGACTAGCACAGATACGCAGTATTTT. Protein: CASSLRTSTDTQYF.

V usage is TRBV19 and J usage is TRBJ1-6; D might be TRBD1 (5 bases). The V gene's germline CDR1 is LNHDA and CDR2 SQIVND (reference sequence). The CDR3 contains 17 residues. V lost 2 bases and J 0 bases, leaving 11 bases between the germline ends. CDR3 bases: TGTGCCAGTAGTATACCGGGGGAGAGCTCCTATAATTCACCCCTCCACTTT. Its translation: CASSIPGESSYNSPLHF. Filled out from reference TRBV19 and TRBJ1-6, the complete variable domain reads DGGITQSPKYLFRKEGQNVTLSCEQNLNHDAMYWYRQDPGQGLRLIYYSQIVNDFQKGDIAEGYSVSREKKESFPLTVTSAQKNPTAFYLCASSIPGESSYNSPLHFGNGTRLTVT.

The chain uses TRBV2 and TRBJ2-2; TRBD1 aligns across 8 bases. J lost 3 bases, V lost 5 bases, and 8 bases had no gene match. CDR1 SNHLY and CDR2 FYNNEI come from the germline V gene. There are 16 residues in the CDR3. The CDR3 bases are TGTGCCAGCAGTCTAGGGCAGGGGGCCCACACCGGGGAGCTGTTTTTT. Protein sequence: CASSLGQGAHTGELFF.

The rearrangement uses TRBV30 and TRBJ2-3; 10 nucleotides align to TRBD2. There are 15 residues in the CDR3. The germline V gene encodes CDR1 GTSNPN and CDR2 SVGIG (reference sequence). V shed 0 bases, J shed 4 bases, and the junction held 4 bases outside the gene matches. The CDR3 region has the DNA TGTGCCTGGAGTGTACCTAGCGGGGGACCAGATACGCAGTATTTT. This encodes CAWSVPSGGPDTQYF.

The V call is TRBV19, the J call TRBJ2-7; TRBD2 is a possible D gene (5 bases). The V and J ends lost 1 base and 9 bases respectively, with 13 bases between them. In germline, CDR1 is LNHDA, CDR2 SQIVND (reference sequence). This CDR3 is 13 amino acids long. The CDR3 sequence: CASSIGTAEAQYF. The CDR3 region has the DNA TGTGCCAGTAGTATAGGCACAGCGGAGGCGCAGTACTTC.

This rearrangement joins TRBV5-1 to TRBJ1-5; a possible D gene is TRBD1 (5 bases). The V gene lost 3 bases and the J gene lost 5 bases, with 12 bases spanning the gap. The germline V gene encodes CDR1 SGHRS and CDR2 YFSETQ. The CDR3 has 14 amino acids. The CDR3 coding sequence is TGCGCCAGCAGCTGGGACTCCCCGGATCAGCCCCAGCATTTT. Protein product: CASSWDSPDQPQHF.

The rearrangement links TRBV30 to TRBJ1-2, with TRBD1 matching over 9 bases. In germline, CDR1 is GTSNPN, CDR2 SVGIG (reference sequence). The CDR3 has 11 residues. Losses at the gene ends were 5 bases for V and 7 bases for J; bases not matched to a gene: 2. The CDR3 loop reads CAWGTGSGYTF. The CDR3 DNA is TGTGCCTGGGGGACAGGGTCTGGCTACACCTTC.

The V call is TRBV3-1 (or the pseudogene TRBV3-2), the J call TRBJ2-5; D gene uncertain. Between the trimmed V and J ends, which lost 3 bases and 1 base, there was a span of 9 bases. CDR3 length equals 14 residues. Germline loops: CDR1 LGHDT, CDR2 YNNKEL (reference sequence). The CDR3 bases are TGTGCCAGCAGCCAGACAATGACCCAAGAGACCCAGTACTTC. It codes for CASSQTMTQETQYF.